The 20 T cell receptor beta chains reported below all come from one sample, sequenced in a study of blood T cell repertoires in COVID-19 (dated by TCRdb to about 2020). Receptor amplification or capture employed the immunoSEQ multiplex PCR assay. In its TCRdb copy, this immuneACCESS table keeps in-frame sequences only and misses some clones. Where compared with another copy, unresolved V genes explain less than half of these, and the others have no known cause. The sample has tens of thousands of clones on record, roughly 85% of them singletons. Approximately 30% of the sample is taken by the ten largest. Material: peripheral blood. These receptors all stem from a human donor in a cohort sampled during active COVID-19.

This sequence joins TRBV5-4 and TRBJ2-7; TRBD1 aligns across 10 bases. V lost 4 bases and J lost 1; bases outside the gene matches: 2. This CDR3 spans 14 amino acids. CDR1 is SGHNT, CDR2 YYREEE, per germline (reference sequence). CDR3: CASSRDRGSYEQYF. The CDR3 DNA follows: TGTGCCAGCAGCCGGGACAGGGGATCCTACGAGCAGTACTTC.

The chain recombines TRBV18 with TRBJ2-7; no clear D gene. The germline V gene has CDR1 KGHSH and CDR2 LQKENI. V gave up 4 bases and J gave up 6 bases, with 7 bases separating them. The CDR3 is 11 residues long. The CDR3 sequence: CASSLRGEQYF. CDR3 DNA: TGTGCCAGCTCACTCCGCGGCGAGCAGTACTTC.

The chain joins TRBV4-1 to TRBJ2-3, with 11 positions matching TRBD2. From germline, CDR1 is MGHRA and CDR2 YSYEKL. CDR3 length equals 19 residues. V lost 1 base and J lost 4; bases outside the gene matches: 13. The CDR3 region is CASSQAGTSGFNPADTQYF. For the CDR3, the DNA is TGCGCCAGCAGCCAAGCCGGGACTAGCGGATTTAATCCGGCAGATACGCAGTATTTT.

CDR3 in DNA: TGTGCCAGCTCACCAGGGGCAGGCACTGAAGCTTTCTTT. Residues: CASSPGAGTEAFF. V usage is TRBV18 and J usage is TRBJ1-1; a possible D gene is TRBD1 (5 bases). V was pared by 2 bases and J by 4 bases, with 8 bases between. This CDR3 is built from 13 residues. Germline values: CDR1 KGHSH, CDR2 LQKENI.

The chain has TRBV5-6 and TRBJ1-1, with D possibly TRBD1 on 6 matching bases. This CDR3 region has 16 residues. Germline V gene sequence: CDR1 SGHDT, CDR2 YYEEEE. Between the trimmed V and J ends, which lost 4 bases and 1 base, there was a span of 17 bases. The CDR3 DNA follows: TGTGCCAGCAGCCGTCCCGGGACAAGTACGAACACTGAAGCTTTCTTT. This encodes CASSRPGTSTNTEAFF. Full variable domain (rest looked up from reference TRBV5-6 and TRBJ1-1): DAGVTQSPTHLIKTRGQQVTLRCSPKSGHDTVSWYQQALGQGPQFIFQYYEEEERQRGNFPDRFSGHQFPNYSSELNVNALLLGDSALYLCASSRPGTSTNTEAFFGQGTRLTVV.

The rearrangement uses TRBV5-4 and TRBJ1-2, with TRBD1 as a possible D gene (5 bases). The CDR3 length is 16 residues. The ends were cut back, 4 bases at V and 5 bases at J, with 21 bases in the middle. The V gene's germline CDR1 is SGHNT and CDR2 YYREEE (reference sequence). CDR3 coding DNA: TGTGCCAGCAGCCCTTACTCGACAGCAAGGTCATATGGCTACACCTTC. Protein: CASSPYSTARSYGYTF.

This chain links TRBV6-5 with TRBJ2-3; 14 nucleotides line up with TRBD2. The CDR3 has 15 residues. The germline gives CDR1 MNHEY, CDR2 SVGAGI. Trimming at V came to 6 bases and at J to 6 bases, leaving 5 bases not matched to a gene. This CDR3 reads CASRKGLAGADTQYF. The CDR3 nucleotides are TGTGCCAGCAGAAAGGGACTAGCGGGAGCGGATACGCAGTATTTT.

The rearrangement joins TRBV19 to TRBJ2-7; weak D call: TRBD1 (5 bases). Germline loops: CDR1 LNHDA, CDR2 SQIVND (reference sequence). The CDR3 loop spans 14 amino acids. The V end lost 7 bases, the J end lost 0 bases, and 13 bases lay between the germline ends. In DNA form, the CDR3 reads TGTGCCAGTAAGACAGACCTCAGCTCCTACGAGCAGTACTTC. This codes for CASKTDLSSYEQYF. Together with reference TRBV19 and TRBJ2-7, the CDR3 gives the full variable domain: DGGITQSPKYLFRKEGQNVTLSCEQNLNHDAMYWYRQDPGQGLRLIYYSQIVNDFQKGDIAEGYSVSREKKESFPLTVTSAQKNPTAFYLCASKTDLSSYEQYFGPGTRLTVT.

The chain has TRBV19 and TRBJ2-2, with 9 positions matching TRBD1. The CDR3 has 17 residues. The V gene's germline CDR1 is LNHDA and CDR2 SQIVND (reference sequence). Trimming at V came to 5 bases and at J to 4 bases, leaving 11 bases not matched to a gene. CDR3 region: CASSAPGTGRSTGELFF. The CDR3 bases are TGTGCCAGTAGTGCCCCCGGGACAGGGCGGAGCACCGGGGAGCTGTTTTTT.

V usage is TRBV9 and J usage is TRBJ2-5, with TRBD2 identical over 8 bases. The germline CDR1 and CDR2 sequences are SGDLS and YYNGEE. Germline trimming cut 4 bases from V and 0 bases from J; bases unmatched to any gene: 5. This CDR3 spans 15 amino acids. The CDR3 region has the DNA TGTGCCAGCAGCCGGGAGGGGCAGTACCAAGAGACCCAGTACTTC. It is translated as CASSREGQYQETQYF.

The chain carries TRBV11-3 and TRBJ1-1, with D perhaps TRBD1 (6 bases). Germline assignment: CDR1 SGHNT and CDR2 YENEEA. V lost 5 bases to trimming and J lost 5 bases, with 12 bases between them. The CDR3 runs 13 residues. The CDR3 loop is CASSPQGRTEAFF. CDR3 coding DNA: TGTGCCAGCAGCCCTCAGGGGCGTACTGAAGCTTTCTTT.

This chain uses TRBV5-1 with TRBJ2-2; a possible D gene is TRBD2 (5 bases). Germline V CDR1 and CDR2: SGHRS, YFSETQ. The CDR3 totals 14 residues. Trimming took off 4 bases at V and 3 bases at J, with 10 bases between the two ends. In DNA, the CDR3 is TGCGCCAGCAGCCCGGGATGGGACACCGGGGAGCTGTTTTTT. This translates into CASSPGWDTGELFF.

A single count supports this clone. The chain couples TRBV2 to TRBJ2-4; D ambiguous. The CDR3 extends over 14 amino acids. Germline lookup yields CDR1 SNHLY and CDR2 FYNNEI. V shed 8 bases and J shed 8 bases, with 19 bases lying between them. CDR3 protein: CASVPIWQADIQYF. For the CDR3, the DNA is TGTGCCAGCGTCCCTATTTGGCAGGCTGACATTCAGTACTTC.

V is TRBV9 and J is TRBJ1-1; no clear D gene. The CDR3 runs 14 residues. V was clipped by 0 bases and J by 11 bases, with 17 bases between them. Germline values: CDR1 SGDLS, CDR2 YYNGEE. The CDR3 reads CASSVAPGGVGAFF. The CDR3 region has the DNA TGTGCCAGCAGCGTAGCTCCGGGTGGAGTCGGGGCTTTCTTT.

The CDR3: CASSLVGRGSPLHF. In DNA form, the CDR3 reads TGCGCCAGCAGCTTGGTGGGCCGTGGGTCACCCCTCCACTTT. The chain has TRBV5-1 and TRBJ1-6; D unresolved. In germline, CDR1 is SGHRS, CDR2 YFSETQ. Deletions cut 0 bases from V and 10 bases from J, with 11 bases between. The CDR3 is 14 amino acids.

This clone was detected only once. CDR3 amino acids: CATSGTTGGREAFF. The CDR3 bases are TGTGCCACCAGCGGAACTACAGGGGGCCGGGAAGCTTTCTTT. The chain carries TRBV15 and TRBJ1-1; the match to TRBD1 covers 9 bases. With 5 bases clipped from V and 8 bases from J, the junction kept 9 bases outside the gene matches. The CDR3 contains 14 residues. Germline V CDR1 and CDR2: LNHNV, YYDKDF (reference sequence).

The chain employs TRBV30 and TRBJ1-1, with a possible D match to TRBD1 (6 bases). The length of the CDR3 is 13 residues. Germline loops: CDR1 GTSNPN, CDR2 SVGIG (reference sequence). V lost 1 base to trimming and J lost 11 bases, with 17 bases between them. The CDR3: CAWSATGNQGAFF. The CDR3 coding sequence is TGTGCCTGGAGTGCGACAGGTAACCAGGGGGCTTTCTTT.

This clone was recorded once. The CDR3 bases are TGTGCCAGCTCACCCCGGACAGTTGATACCGGGGAGCTGTTTTTT. Translated, it gives CASSPRTVDTGELFF. The genes are TRBV18 and TRBJ2-2; the D gene is possibly TRBD1 (6 bases). The germline CDR1 and CDR2 sequences are KGHSH and LQKENI. Trimming removed 3 bases from V and 5 bases from J, with 13 bases in between. CDR3 size: 15 residues.

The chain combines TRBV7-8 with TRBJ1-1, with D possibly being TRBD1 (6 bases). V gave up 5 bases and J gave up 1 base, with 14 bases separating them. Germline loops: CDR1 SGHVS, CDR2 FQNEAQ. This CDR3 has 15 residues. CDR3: CASSNQFRGNTEAFF. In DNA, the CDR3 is TGTGCCAGCAGCAACCAATTCAGGGGGAACACTGAAGCTTTCTTT.

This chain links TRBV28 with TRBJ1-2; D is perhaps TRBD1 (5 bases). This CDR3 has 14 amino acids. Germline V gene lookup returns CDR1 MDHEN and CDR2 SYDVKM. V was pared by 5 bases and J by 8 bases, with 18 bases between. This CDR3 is CASSPPGGILGYTF. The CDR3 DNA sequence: TGTGCCAGCAGTCCGCCGGGGGGGATACTCGGCTACACCTTC.